This T cell receptor beta chain was obtained from a study of shared clonotypes between healthy human individuals. The CDR3 contains 15 residues. Germline V gives CDR1 SGHTA, CDR2 FQGTGA. The germline V and J ends were trimmed by 3 bases and 0 bases, with 10 bases remaining between them. This table comes from immunoSEQ multiplex PCR, and its TCRdb copy is limited to in-frame clones, with some not included. This sample carries 450,000 to 500,000 clones, around 79% of them seen once, and the ten largest clones take about 12%. The V call is TRBV7-3, the J call TRBJ2-3; D is perhaps TRBD2 (5 bases). The TCR comes from a middle-aged woman in good health. Some clones in this sample may be carry-over from other donors' samples. Sequencing was carried out using PBMCs. In nucleotides, the CDR3 is TGTGCCAGCAGCTTCGGTGAGGGAAGCACAGATACGCAGTATTTT. This codes for CASSFGEGSTDTQYF. The complete variable domain, with remaining parts taken from reference TRBV7-3 and TRBJ2-3, reads GAGVSQTPSNKVTEKGKYVELRCDPISGHTALYWYRQSLGQGPEFLIYFQGTGAADDSGLPNDRFFAVRPEGSVSTLKIQRTERGDSAVYLCASSFGEGSTDTQYFGPGTRLTVL.